These T cell receptor beta chains were read from a single sample in a study of blood T cell repertoires in COVID-19. Assay: immunoSEQ multiplex PCR; the TCRdb copy retains only in-frame clones and omits some. The profile shows 200,000 to 250,000 clones, around 80% of them singletons. The sample comprised peripheral blood. Source of these receptors: a woman in her 70s with acute or convalescent COVID-19. Both conserved end residues are part of each CDR3. Fields, in order: clone size, V gene, CDR3 length, D gene, J gene, CDR3 DNA, CDR3 protein. D genes are given only for firm matches. A row's size may be missing; if present it is once, few, many or a size class.

>.|TRBV4-2|15|.|TRBJ2-5
TGTGCCAGCAGCCAAGATCTGGCTAGTGGGGAGACCCAGTACTTC
CASSQDLASGETQYF
>.|TRBV5-4|19|TRBD2|TRBJ2-3
TGTGCCAGCAGCTTGAAATCCCGCGGGGGGCGAGTAAGCACAGATACGCAGTATTTT
CASSLKSRGGRVSTDTQYF
>few|TRBV3-1/TRBV3-2|15|.|TRBJ1-1
TGTGCCAGCAGCCAAGGGGCAACCATGAACACTGAAGCTTTCTTT
CASSQGATMNTEAFF
>.|TRBV19|14|.|TRBJ1-2
TGTGCCAGTAACCCTCGGGGGGCAACCTATGGCTACACCTTC
CASNPRGATYGYTF
>.|TRBV27|15|TRBD1|TRBJ2-7
TGTGCCAGCAGTCGAACCCAGGGGGCGCGGTACGAGCAGTACTTC
CASSRTQGARYEQYF
>.|TRBV5-1|13|.|TRBJ2-7
TGCGCCAGCAGCTCTCAGGGATCCGGCGAGCAGTACTTC
CASSSQGSGEQYF
>.|TRBV7-9|15|TRBD2|TRBJ2-1
TGTGCCAGCAGCTTCATGGGCGGGGGGGATGGTGAGCAGTTCTTC
CASSFMGGGDGEQFF
>.|TRBV6-1|13|.|TRBJ1-1
TGTGCCAGCAGTGACAGGGCACACACTGAAGCTTTCTTT
CASSDRAHTEAFF
>once|TRBV5-6|12|.|TRBJ2-7
TGTGCCAGCAGTCTTGTCTCCTACGAGCAGTACTTC
CASSLVSYEQYF
>.|TRBV19|16|.|TRBJ2-7
TGTGCCAGCCTCACCCCCCAGAGCAGGGGCCCATACGAGCAGTACTTC
CASLTPQSRGPYEQYF
>once|TRBV10-3|14|TRBD2|TRBJ2-5
TGTGCCATCACTCCGGGGAGGGAAGGAGAGACCCAGTACTTC
CAITPGREGETQYF
>few|TRBV10-1|14|.|TRBJ2-2
TGCGCCAGGAGGGATTCCGCGAACACCGGGGAGCTGTTTTTT
CARRDSANTGELFF
>.|TRBV5-5|16|TRBD2|TRBJ2-2
TGTGCCAGCACCTCTGTAGCGGGAGTGAACACCGGGGAGCTGTTTTTT
CASTSVAGVNTGELFF
>.|TRBV11-2|13|TRBD1|TRBJ2-7
TGTGCCAGCAGCTTACGTGACAGGGGGTCGCAGTACTTC
CASSLRDRGSQYF
>.|TRBV2|12|.|TRBJ2-3
TGTGCCAGCAGTGAATCGGCAGATACGCAGTATTTT
CASSESADTQYF
>.|TRBV10-3|12|TRBD1|TRBJ2-1
TGTGCCATTAGGACAGGGGGTGATGAGCAGTTCTTC
CAIRTGGDEQFF
>few|TRBV2|13|.|TRBJ1-2
TGTGCCAGCAGGATACAGGAGTTACATGGCTACACCTTC
CASRIQELHGYTF
>.|TRBV27|15|.|TRBJ2-1
TGTGCCAGCAGTTCGCGGGTTTTCTCCTACAATGAGCAGTTCTTC
CASSSRVFSYNEQFF
>.|TRBV10-1|17|TRBD1|TRBJ2-2
TGCGCCAGCAGTGAGGGACAGGGGTTCGCGAACACCGGGGAGCTGTTTTTT
CASSEGQGFANTGELFF
>.|TRBV12-3/TRBV12-4|12|TRBD2|TRBJ2-3
TGTGCCAGCAGTTCGGGGAGCGGGGGGGAGTATTTT
CASSSGSGGEYF
>.|TRBV2|14|.|TRBJ2-5
TGTGCCAGCAGTGAGGGTCGGGTCCAAGAGACCCAGTACTTC
CASSEGRVQETQYF
>.|TRBV2|12|.|TRBJ1-4
TGTGCCAGCAGTGGTCCGGGGGAAAAACTGTTTTTT
CASSGPGEKLFF
>few|TRBV6-6|12|.|TRBJ1-4
TGTGCCAGCAGTTTCGTAGATGAAAAACTGTTTTTT
CASSFVDEKLFF
>once|TRBV6-5|13|TRBD1|TRBJ1-3
TGTGCCAGCATGACAGGGGGCTGGAACACCATATATTTT
CASMTGGWNTIYF
>once|TRBV7-2|17|TRBD2|TRBJ2-5
TGTGCCAGCAGCTTAGCGATCTGGGGCAGGGAGGGCGAGACCCAGTACTTC
CASSLAIWGREGETQYF
>.|TRBV5-1|14|.|TRBJ2-5
TGCGCCAGCAGCTTGGTGTCAGGGGACGAGACCCAGTACTTC
CASSLVSGDETQYF
>.|TRBV5-1|16|TRBD1|TRBJ2-5
TGCGCCAGCTACACAGGGGGCACAGGGTACCAAGAGACCCAGTACTTC
CASYTGGTGYQETQYF
>once|TRBV6-5|14|.|TRBJ2-7
TGTGCCAGCAGGGAGGGGCGGGGCGCCGGCGAGCAGTACTTC
CASREGRGAGEQYF
>.|TRBV11-2|13|.|TRBJ1-6
TGTGCCAGCAGCCCCAGTGGTAATTCACCCCTCCACTTT
CASSPSGNSPLHF
>few|TRBV18|14|.|TRBJ1-2
TGTGCCAGCTCACGAGAGGGACAAGGAACGGGCTACACCTTC
CASSREGQGTGYTF
>.|TRBV27|16|.|TRBJ1-6
TGTGCCAGCAGTTTATCTCAGGGGAGAACTAATTCACCCCTCCACTTT
CASSLSQGRTNSPLHF
>.|TRBV7-2|14|TRBD2|TRBJ2-2
TGTGCCAGCAGCTTATATGGGACTAGCGGGGAGCTGTTTTTT
CASSLYGTSGELFF
>.|TRBV4-2|15|.|TRBJ2-5
TGTGCCAGCAGCCCCAAGGGGGTGGGGGAAGAGACCCAGTACTTC
CASSPKGVGEETQYF
>.|TRBV5-1|15|TRBD1|TRBJ2-2
TGCGCCAGCAGACGACAGGGGCCTAAAGGCGGGGAGCTGTTTTTT
CASRRQGPKGGELFF
>.|TRBV7-3|15|TRBD2|TRBJ2-7
TGTGCCAGCAGCTTAAGCGGGGGGCTTCTCTACGAGCAGTACTTC
CASSLSGGLLYEQYF
>.|TRBV5-1|15|TRBD1|TRBJ2-1
TGCGCCAGCAGCTTGCCGACAGGGCCCGACAATGAGCAGTTCTTC
CASSLPTGPDNEQFF
>.|TRBV4-3|14|.|TRBJ2-3
TGCGCCAGCAGCCAAGCTCCCGAGTTAGATACGCAGTATTTT
CASSQAPELDTQYF
>.|TRBV5-4|15|TRBD2|TRBJ2-3
TGTGCCAGCAGCCCTGGACTAGCGGGGAAGGATACGCAGTATTTT
CASSPGLAGKDTQYF
>.|TRBV7-8|16|TRBD1|TRBJ1-1
TGTGCCAGCAGCTTCCGGGACAGAGTAAAGAACACTGAAGCTTTCTTT
CASSFRDRVKNTEAFF
>few|TRBV14|13|TRBD1|TRBJ1-2
TGTGCCAGCAGCCCCAGGACAGGTGATGGCTACACCTTC
CASSPRTGDGYTF
>.|TRBV6-2/TRBV6-3|15|TRBD2|TRBJ2-3
TGTGCCAGCAGTAGAAACCACCAGACTAGCCAAGAGCAGTATTTT
CASSRNHQTSQEQYF
>few|TRBV5-1|15|.|TRBJ1-2
TGCGCCAGCAGCTTGGGACAGCCTTTTTCCTATGGCTACACCTTC
CASSLGQPFSYGYTF
>.|TRBV6-5|13|.|TRBJ1-2
TGTGCCAGCAGACCTACCTGGAGGGATGGCTACACCTTC
CASRPTWRDGYTF
>.|TRBV5-1|16|TRBD2|TRBJ2-7
TGCGCCAGCAGTGCCGGGGGGGCCACCTACTCCTACGAGCAGTACTTC
CASSAGGATYSYEQYF
>.|TRBV6-5|13|.|TRBJ1-1
TGTGCCAGCTCCCCAGGGGTAAACACTGAAGCTTTCTTT
CASSPGVNTEAFF
>.|TRBV6-1|15|TRBD1|TRBJ1-5
TGTGCCAGCAGTGAATCGACAGGGGTCGGTCAGCCCCAGCATTTT
CASSESTGVGQPQHF
>few|TRBV7-2|17|.|TRBJ1-3
TGTGCCAGCAGCTTTGCGGGAGGGCCGAGCTCTGGAAACACCATATATTTT
CASSFAGGPSSGNTIYF
>.|TRBV15|14|.|TRBJ1-5
TGTGCCACCAGCAGAGATCGACATTTTCAGCCCCAGCATTTT
CATSRDRHFQPQHF
>.|TRBV2|17|TRBD1|TRBJ1-5
TGTGCCAGCAGGACTCTCGGGGACAGTATTACAAATCAGCCCCAGCATTTT
CASRTLGDSITNQPQHF
>.|TRBV2|17|TRBD2|TRBJ2-5
TGTGCCAGCAGTGGGACTAGCGGGGGGGCGAGGGCAGGGACCCAGTACTTC
CASSGTSGGARAGTQYF
>.|TRBV10-3|16|TRBD1|TRBJ2-6
TGTGCCATCAAGGGACAGGGGAGCTCTGGGGCCAACGTCCTGACTTTC
CAIKGQGSSGANVLTF
>.|TRBV6-5|15|TRBD1|TRBJ2-5
TGTGCCAGCACCCGGACAGGGGTGCAGAGGGATGCCCAGTACTTC
CASTRTGVQRDAQYF